These 22 T cell receptor beta chains were all obtained from the same sample, sequenced in a study of post-analysis software for immune sequencing data. Study results and caveats: Comparison of patients with controls showed 4 to 6 TRBV segments more frequent in patients, TRBV5-6, TRBV5-1 and TRBV20-1 among them.

These receptors' antigens are unknown. Every TCR beta cDNA library bore unique molecular identifiers. From the PCR reads, TCRdb called clonotypes with MiXCR, one entry per CDR3 protein. The table has 700,000 to 900,000 distinct CDR3 sequences, roughly 46% seen once. Input material: blood. The receptors shown here come from a girl between 10 and 17 years old with multiple sclerosis.

This chain connects TRBV10-3 to TRBJ2-5, with D unresolved. CDR1 is ENHRY, CDR2 SYGVKD, per germline. The CDR3 runs to 13 residues. The V gene lost 10 bases and the J gene lost 5 bases, with 17 bases spanning the gap. CDR3 DNA sequence: TGTGCCACATCTCCGGGTTCGATGGAGACCCAGTACTTC. Translating gives CATSPGSMETQYF.

The V and J genes are TRBV12-3 or TRBV12-4 and TRBJ2-7; 11 bases align to TRBD2. V trimming: 6 bases; J trimming: 5 bases; junction bases outside the gene matches: 9. The CDR3 length is 15 residues. This CDR3 reads CASSPGTSGLDEQYF. CDR3 sequence (DNA): TGTGCCAGCAGCCCCGGGACTAGCGGTCTCGACGAGCAGTACTTC.

The V and J genes are TRBV20-1 and TRBJ2-1; 9 nucleotides line up with TRBD2. This CDR3 has 18 amino acids. V shed 2 bases, J shed 0 bases, and the junction held 11 bases outside the gene matches. CDR1 is DFQATT and CDR2 is SNEGSKA in the germline V gene (reference sequence). This CDR3 is CSARPPGGRASSYNEQFF. The CDR3 region has the DNA TGCAGTGCTAGACCCCCTGGCGGGAGGGCCTCCTCCTACAATGAGCAGTTCTTC.

To note about this clonotype: An end of the junction does not agree with germline; a read error may underlie this. This chain links TRBV5-5 with TRBJ2-1; D possibly corresponds to TRBD1 (6 bases). This CDR3 has 12 residues. Germline loops: CDR1 SGHKS, CDR2 YYEKEE (reference sequence). DNA of the CDR3: TGTGCCGGCAGCCCAGGGGCAGGGGAGCAGTTCTTC. This translates into CAGSPGAGEQFF.

The sample holds a few counts of this clonotype. V usage is TRBV20-1 and J usage is TRBJ2-7; D not resolved. The CDR3 has 10 amino acids. Germline V gives CDR1 DFQATT, CDR2 SNEGSKA (reference sequence). The CDR3 DNA follows: TGCAGCGCAGCGTCCTACGAGCAGTACTTC. The encoded protein is CSAASYEQYF.

With respect to this clonotype: This sequence may be a read error, since a much larger clone differs from it by one base. This sequence joins TRBV29-1 and TRBJ2-4; TRBD1 matches at 7 bases. The CDR3 contains 15 residues. From germline, CDR1 is SQVTM and CDR2 ANQGSEA. Trimming removed 6 bases from V and 13 bases from J; junction bases left unmatched: 21. The CDR3: CSVEYRDSNYNEQYF. Written as DNA, the CDR3 is TGCAGCGTAGAGTACAGGGACAGCAACTACAATGAGCAGTACTTC.

The rearrangement links TRBV6-6 to TRBJ2-7; 7 nucleotides agree with TRBD1. The germline V gene has CDR1 MNHNY and CDR2 SVGAGI (reference sequence). The ends lost 4 bases at V and 5 bases at J; junction bases unmatched: 8. The length of the CDR3 is 14 residues. The CDR3 loop reads CASSLNRGVNEQYF. Here the CDR3 DNA reads TGTGCCAGCAGTTTAAACAGGGGCGTAAACGAGCAGTACTTC.

V gene TRBV28 combines with J gene TRBJ2-5; 7 bases align to TRBD1. The CDR3 is made up of 15 amino acids. The V and J ends lost 5 bases and 5 bases, in that order; junction bases with no gene match: 11. The germline V gene has CDR1 MDHEN and CDR2 SYDVKM. The CDR3 protein is CASSPGTELRETQYF. CDR3 nucleotides: TGTGCCAGCAGTCCCGGGACAGAATTGCGGGAGACCCAGTACTTC.

CDR3 protein: CASSLMRGYHYNEQFF. The CDR3 DNA follows: TGTGCCAGCAGTCTCATGAGGGGCTACCACTACAATGAGCAGTTCTTC. The chain carries TRBV6-5 and TRBJ2-1; perhaps D is TRBD1 or TRBD2 (5 bases each). CDR3 size: 16 residues. Trimming cost V 5 bases and J 3 bases, with 17 bases left between them. Looked up from germline, CDR1 is MNHEY and CDR2 is SVGAGI.

The chain is built from TRBV4-3 and TRBJ2-1; either TRBD1 or TRBD2 may supply D (6 bases each). V was shortened by 2 bases and J by 6 bases, with 14 bases between the two germline ends. The germline V gene has CDR1 LGHNA and CDR2 YSLEER. There are 15 residues in the CDR3. In DNA, the CDR3 is TGCGCCAGCAGCCAATCCCCGGGGGCGGGCAATGAGCAGTTCTTC. Translation gives CASSQSPGAGNEQFF.

The chain links TRBV3-1 to TRBJ1-2, with D unclear. Germline V CDR1 and CDR2: LGHDT, YNNKEL (reference sequence). Trimming removed 0 bases at V and 5 bases at J, with 10 bases between. The CDR3 has 14 residues. The CDR3 DNA reads TGTGCCAGCAGCCAAGACTCGACGTTGTATGGCTACACCTTC. Protein product: CASSQDSTLYGYTF.

The chain carries TRBV28 and TRBJ2-4, with D maybe TRBD1 (5 bases). The DNA end lines up better with TRBJ2-5; the J call may be wrong. The CDR3 runs to 15 residues. Germline V gene data show CDR1 as MDHEN and CDR2 as SYDVKM. CDR3 loop: CASSKTGFERETQYF. Written as DNA, the CDR3 is TGTGCCAGCAGTAAAACAGGCTTTGAGAGGGAGACCCAGTACTTC.

This clonotype was seen only a few times. This rearrangement joins TRBV28 to TRBJ2-4; tentatively, D is TRBD2 (6 bases). This CDR3 region has 13 residues. Germline values: CDR1 MDHEN, CDR2 SYDVKM. V lost 6 bases and J 6 bases, leaving 12 bases between the germline ends. DNA of the CDR3: TGTGCCAGCAGCGCGGGATCGGTAAACATTCAGTACTTC. It is translated as CASSAGSVNIQYF.

The chain has TRBV5-1 and TRBJ2-1, with a possible D match to TRBD1 (5 bases). V dropped 0 bases and J dropped 10 bases, with 14 bases sitting between them. CDR1 and CDR2 (germline): SGHRS, YFSETQ. This CDR3 has 14 amino acids. CDR3 sequence: CASSLGQNPYEQFF. The CDR3 region has the DNA TGCGCCAGCAGCTTGGGACAGAACCCCTACGAGCAGTTCTTC.

The CDR3 coding sequence is TGCAGTGCTTGGAGGGGGAACACCGGGGAGCTGTTTTTT. It yields the protein CSAWRGNTGELFF. The J gene is TRBJ2-2, the V gene TRBV20-1, with D tentatively TRBD2 (6 bases). The V end lost 5 bases, the J end lost 1 base, and 8 bases lay between the germline ends. CDR3 length: 13 residues. Germline assignment: CDR1 DFQATT and CDR2 SNEGSKA (reference sequence).

The chain employs TRBV7-9 and TRBJ1-2; D gene unclear. The CDR3 spans 15 residues. Looked up from germline, CDR1 is SEHNR and CDR2 is FQNEAQ (reference sequence). Trimming removed 3 bases at V and 6 bases at J, with 17 bases between. The CDR3 bases are TGTGCCAGCAGCTTTGCATCAGCACTTACGGATGGCTACACCTTC. It encodes CASSFASALTDGYTF. The whole variable domain, remainder taken from reference TRBV7-9 and TRBJ1-2, is DTGVSQNPRHKITKRGQNVTFRCDPISEHNRLYWYRQTLGQGPEFLTYFQNEAQLEKSRLLSDRFSAERPKGSFSTLEIQRTEQGDSAMYLCASSFASALTDGYTFGSGTRLTVV.

The sample holds a few counts of this clonotype. This rearrangement joins TRBV3-1 to TRBJ2-4; TRBD2 matches 15 bases. The DNA end lines up better with TRBJ2-5; the J call may be wrong. The CDR3 loop spans 16 amino acids. Germline assignment: CDR1 LGHDT and CDR2 YNNKEL (reference sequence). CDR3 residues: CAISGLAGGLQETQYF. In DNA form, the CDR3 reads TGTGCCATTTCGGGACTAGCGGGAGGCCTTCAAGAGACCCAGTACTTC.

This clonotype was counted only a few times. The chain employs TRBV5-4 and TRBJ2-7; D unresolved. Germline CDR1 and CDR2: SGHNT and YYREEE (reference sequence). This CDR3 contains 14 residues. V dropped 3 bases and J dropped 2 bases, with 12 bases sitting between them. CDR3 loop: CASSSFGDPYEQYF. In DNA, the CDR3 is TGTGCCAGCAGCTCCTTCGGTGACCCCTACGAGCAGTACTTC.

The CDR3 coding sequence is TGCAGCGTTGGCTTTGTGGCTAGCGGGAGAGGGGGGTCTCAGTTCTTC. This gives the protein CSVGFVASGRGGSQFF. This chain connects TRBV29-1 to TRBJ2-1; TRBD2 matches at 10 bases. V lost 4 bases and J lost 13; bases outside the gene matches: 19. Germline V gives CDR1 SQVTM, CDR2 ANQGSEA. CDR3 length equals 16 residues.

V and J are TRBV7-9 and TRBJ1-1; D uncertain. CDR3 size: 13 residues. Germline-derived CDR1 and CDR2 are SEHNR and FQNEAQ (reference sequence). Deletions cut 9 bases from V and 0 bases from J, with 11 bases between. In DNA, the CDR3 is TGTGCCAGTAGGATGGGCATGAACACTGAAGCTTTCTTT. Translated: CASRMGMNTEAFF.

The V and J genes are TRBV4-3 and TRBJ2-5, with 8 bases identical to TRBD1. With V trimmed by 3 bases and J by 1 base, 4 bases remained unmatched. Germline-derived CDR1 and CDR2 are LGHNA and YSLEER. This CDR3 has 15 residues. In DNA, the CDR3 is TGCGCCAGCAGCCACCAGACAGGGGTCCAAGAGACCCAGTACTTC. Protein: CASSHQTGVQETQYF.

The CDR3 DNA follows: TGTGCCAGCGGAGCGGGACCAACAAACAATGAGCAGTTCTTC. As protein: CASGAGPTNNEQFF. This chain joins TRBV7-9 and TRBJ2-1; 7 bases agree with TRBD2. J gave up 5 bases and V 8 bases, and 9 bases lay outside the gene matches. CDR3 length: 14 residues. The germline CDR1 and CDR2 sequences are SEHNR and FQNEAQ (reference sequence).